Shown below are 18 T cell receptor beta chains from a single sample sequenced in a study of cytomegalovirus exposure and HLA in healthy donors (dated by TCRdb to 2016 to 2017). Library preparation was by the immunoSEQ multiplex PCR assay. The multiplex PCR relied on a mix of 60 forward primers for TCR Vbeta segments and 13 reverse primers for TCR Jbeta segments. TCRdb carries this immuneACCESS record with in-frame sequences only. Its versions omit some clonotypes, under half of them owing to an unresolved V gene in the studies checked, with the rest unexplained. This sample lists roughly 130,000 clones; around 70% were detected once. The ten largest clones represent over 1.5% of the sample. The sequencing sample was made of PBMCs. These receptors all stem from a man aged 30 to 45 in good health and CMV-seropositive.

This clone was seen only a few times. J is TRBJ1-1 and V is TRBV29-1; D perhaps matches TRBD1 (5 bases). This CDR3 region has 12 residues. CDR1 and CDR2 from the germline V gene are SQVTM and ANQGSEA. V was pared by 3 bases and J by 12 bases, with 17 bases between. CDR3 sequence reads: CSVDPGLGGPFF. The CDR3 DNA is TGCAGCGTTGATCCGGGACTCGGGGGTCCTTTCTTT. Drawing the rest from reference TRBV29-1 and TRBJ1-1, the complete variable domain is SAVISQKPSRDICQRGTSLTIQCQVDSQVTMMFWYRQQPGQSLTLIATANQGSEATYESGFVIDKFPISRPNLTFSTLTVSNMSPEDSSIYLCSVDPGLGGPFFGQGTRLTVV.

The chain is built from TRBV4-1 and TRBJ2-5; TRBD2 aligns across 7 bases. The J call is doubtful: the DNA matches TRBJ2-7 better. The CDR3 sequence is 16 residues long. Germline V gene lookup returns CDR1 MGHRA and CDR2 YSYEKL. The CDR3 sequence: CASSHLGREVSYEQYF. The CDR3 DNA reads TGCGCCAGCAGCCATCTGGGGAGGGAGGTCTCCTACGAGCAGTACTTC.

CDR3 region: CATSRVDRGVGYTF. Written as DNA, the CDR3 is TGTGCCACCAGCAGAGTTGACAGGGGAGTTGGCTACACCTTC. V gene TRBV15 combines with J gene TRBJ1-2; 8 positions match TRBD1. In germline, CDR1 is LNHNV, CDR2 YYDKDF (reference sequence). There are 14 residues in the CDR3. The junction had 5 bases not matched to a gene; V was cut back by 1 base and J by 7 bases.

For this clone: At the DNA level, this CDR3 is encoded by other sequences in the same sample as well. The chain is built from TRBV6-1 and TRBJ2-3, with 13 bases identical to TRBD2. CDR3 length equals 14 residues. V gave up 8 bases and J gave up 2 bases; unmatched junction bases: 1. Germline assignment: CDR1 MNHNS and CDR2 SASEGT. The CDR3 DNA reads TGTGCCAGCGGGACTAGCGGGGACACAGATACGCAGTATTTT. This translates into CASGTSGDTDTQYF.

This chain uses TRBV9 with TRBJ2-7, with 7 bases lining up with TRBD1. CDR3 length: 14 amino acids. V was pared by 4 bases and J by 1 base, with 5 bases of the junction left unmatched. Looked up from germline, CDR1 is SGDLS and CDR2 is YYNGEE. The CDR3 DNA is TGTGCCAGCAGCAACAGACAGGGATCCTACGAGCAGTACTTC. Translated, it gives CASSNRQGSYEQYF.

The V call is TRBV13, the J call TRBJ2-7; TRBD2 aligns across 11 bases. The J segment lost 0 bases and the V segment lost 3 bases, leaving 13 bases of the junction unmatched. The length of the CDR3 is 19 residues. Germline CDR1 and CDR2: PRHDT and FYEKMQ (reference sequence). The CDR3 DNA sequence: TGTGCCAGCAGCTTCAGGCTAGCGGGAGGACGCACACTCTCCTACGAGCAGTACTTC. Translated, it gives CASSFRLAGGRTLSYEQYF. The complete variable domain, with remaining parts taken from reference TRBV13 and TRBJ2-7, reads AAGVIQSPRHLIKEKRETATLKCYPIPRHDTVYWYQQGPGQDPQFLISFYEKMQSDKGSIPDRFSAQQFSDYHSELNMSSLELGDSALYFCASSFRLAGGRTLSYEQYFGPGTRLTVT.

The chain couples TRBV18 to TRBJ2-1, with a possible D match to TRBD2 (5 bases). V was cut by 4 bases and J by 3 bases, with 13 bases left in between. Per the germline V gene, CDR1 is KGHSH and CDR2 is LQKENI. The CDR3 is 15 amino acids. This CDR3 reads CASSLGLTDYNEQFF. CDR3 sequence (DNA): TGTGCCAGCTCACTCGGACTCACGGACTACAATGAGCAGTTCTTC.

This clone was picked up many times. The same CDR3 can be traced to other DNA sequences in this sample. The genes are TRBV29-1 and TRBJ1-1; possible D gene TRBD1, 5 bases. Germline lookup yields CDR1 SQVTM and CDR2 ANQGSEA. This CDR3 region has 10 residues. V was pared by 7 bases and J by 5 bases, with 8 bases between. The CDR3 protein is CSAGGTEAFF. As DNA, the CDR3 is TGCAGCGCCGGGGGGACTGAAGCTTTCTTT.

The rearrangement uses TRBV5-1 and TRBJ2-5; 7 nucleotides match TRBD1. Germline assignment: CDR1 SGHRS and CDR2 YFSETQ. V lost 3 bases, J lost 11 bases, and 16 bases stayed unmatched. The length of the CDR3 is 15 residues. In DNA form, the CDR3 reads TGCGCCAGCAGCTCGGGACGAGGGGGCAGAGAGGAGCAGTACTTC. Encoded protein: CASSSGRGGREEQYF.

CDR3 bases: TGTGCCAGCAGTTTTTCGACAGGGGAGAGGTCCTACGAGCAGTACTTC. Protein product: CASSFSTGERSYEQYF. The V and J genes are TRBV27 and TRBJ2-7; 8 bases line up with TRBD1. In germline, CDR1 is MNHEY, CDR2 SMNVEV (reference sequence). CDR3 size: 16 residues. J gave up 1 base and V 3 bases, and 8 bases lay outside the gene matches.

V gene TRBV29-1 combines with J gene TRBJ1-1, with TRBD1 matching 10 bases. CDR1 and CDR2 (germline): SQVTM, ANQGSEA. CDR3 length: 15 amino acids. Here the CDR3 DNA reads TGCAGTGGGACCGGGACAGGGGACTTTGGGGCTGAAGCTTTCTTT. The encoded protein is CSGTGTGDFGAEAFF.

The chain has TRBV7-3 and TRBJ2-2; weak D call: TRBD2 (6 bases). Germline V lookup: CDR1 SGHTA, CDR2 FQGTGA. The CDR3 has 14 residues. V lost 5 bases and J 3 bases, leaving 10 bases between the germline ends. The CDR3 coding sequence is TGTGCCAGCAGCCGCACGGGGGACACCGGGGAGCTGTTTTTT. As protein: CASSRTGDTGELFF.

This clone appeared once. The gene calls are TRBV27 and TRBJ2-7; 9 bases are shared with TRBD1. The V gene's germline CDR1 is MNHEY and CDR2 SMNVEV (reference sequence). J was trimmed by 7 bases and V by 4 bases; bases with no gene match: 14. The CDR3 is made up of 16 amino acids. CDR3 sequence reads: CASSSHRQGERWEQYF. The CDR3 nucleotides read TGTGCCAGCAGTTCCCATAGACAGGGGGAGAGGTGGGAGCAGTACTTC.

The V and J genes are TRBV5-1 and TRBJ1-5; 10 bases match TRBD1. The CDR3 runs 18 residues. The junction had 8 bases not matched to a gene; V was cut back by 0 bases and J by 2 bases. The germline V gene encodes CDR1 SGHRS and CDR2 YFSETQ. Here the CDR3 reads CASSLEGTGAGGNQPQHF. DNA for the CDR3: TGCGCCAGCAGCTTGGAAGGGACAGGGGCGGGTGGCAATCAGCCCCAGCATTTT.

The gene calls are TRBV9 and TRBJ2-1; 14 bases map to TRBD2. The CDR3 has 19 residues. V shed 2 bases, J shed 3 bases, and the junction held 10 bases outside the gene matches. Germline CDR1 reads SGDLS; CDR2 reads YYNGEE. CDR3 sequence (DNA): TGTGCCAGCAGCGTGAGCCCCGGGACTAGCGGGAGTTTCTACAATGAGCAGTTCTTC. It codes for CASSVSPGTSGSFYNEQFF.

The chain has TRBV2 and TRBJ1-1; the D is unclear. Trimming shortened V by 5 bases and J by 1 base, and 8 bases separated the two germline ends. From germline, CDR1 is SNHLY and CDR2 FYNNEI. CDR3 size: 13 residues. This chain's CDR3 is CASSPTSNTEAFF. CDR3 in DNA: TGTGCCAGCAGTCCGACTTCGAACACTGAAGCTTTCTTT.

The rearrangement links TRBV7-3 to TRBJ2-7, with D possibly TRBD2 on 5 matching bases. The CDR3 is made up of 14 amino acids. The germline V and J ends were trimmed by 1 base and 2 bases, with 9 bases remaining between them. Looked up from germline, CDR1 is SGHTA and CDR2 is FQGTGA. The DNA of the CDR3 is TGTGCCAGCAGCTTAAGCGGGCCCACCTACGAGCAGTACTTC. Its translation is CASSLSGPTYEQYF.

This clone was observed a handful of times. V is TRBV11-1 and J is TRBJ2-6, with 7 nucleotides matching TRBD1. There are 18 residues in the CDR3. The V gene end was trimmed by 1 base and the J gene end by 2 bases; junction bases not matched to a gene: 8. Germline CDR1 reads SGHAT; CDR2 reads FQDESV (reference sequence). Here the CDR3 DNA reads TGTGCCAGCAGCTTAGTTGGGGACAGTGGGACTGGGGCCAACGTCCTGACTTTC. This sequence encodes CASSLVGDSGTGANVLTF.